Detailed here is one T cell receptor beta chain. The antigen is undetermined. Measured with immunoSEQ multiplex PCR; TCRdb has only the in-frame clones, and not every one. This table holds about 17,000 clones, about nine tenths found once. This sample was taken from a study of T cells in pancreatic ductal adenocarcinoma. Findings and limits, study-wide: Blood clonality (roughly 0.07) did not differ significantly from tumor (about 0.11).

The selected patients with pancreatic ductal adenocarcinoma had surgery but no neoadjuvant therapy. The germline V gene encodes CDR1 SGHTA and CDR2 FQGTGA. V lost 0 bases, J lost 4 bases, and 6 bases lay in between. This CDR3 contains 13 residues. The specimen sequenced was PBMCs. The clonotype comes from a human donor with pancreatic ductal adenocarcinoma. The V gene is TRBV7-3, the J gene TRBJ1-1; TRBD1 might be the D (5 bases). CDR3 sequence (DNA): TGTGCCAGCAGCTTAACCAGGGTCACTGAAGCTTTCTTT. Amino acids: CASSLTRVTEAFF.